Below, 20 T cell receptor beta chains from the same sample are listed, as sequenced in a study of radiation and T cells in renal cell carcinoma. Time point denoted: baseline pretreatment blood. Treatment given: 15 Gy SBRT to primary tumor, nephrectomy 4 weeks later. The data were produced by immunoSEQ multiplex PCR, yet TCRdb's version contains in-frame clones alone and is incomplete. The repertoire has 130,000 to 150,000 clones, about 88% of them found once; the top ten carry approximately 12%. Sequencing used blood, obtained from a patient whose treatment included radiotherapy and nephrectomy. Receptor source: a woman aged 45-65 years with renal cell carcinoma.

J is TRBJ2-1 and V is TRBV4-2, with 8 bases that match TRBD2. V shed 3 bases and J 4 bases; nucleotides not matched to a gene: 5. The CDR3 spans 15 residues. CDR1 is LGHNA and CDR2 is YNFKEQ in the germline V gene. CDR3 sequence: CASSQTSAPYNEQFF. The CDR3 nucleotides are TGTGCCAGCAGCCAGACTAGCGCGCCTTACAATGAGCAGTTCTTC.

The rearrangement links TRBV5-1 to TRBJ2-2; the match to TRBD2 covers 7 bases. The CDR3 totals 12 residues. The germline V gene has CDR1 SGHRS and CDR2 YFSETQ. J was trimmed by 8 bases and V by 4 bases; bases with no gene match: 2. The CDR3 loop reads CASSELAGELFF. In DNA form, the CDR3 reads TGCGCCAGCAGCGAACTAGCGGGGGAGCTGTTTTTT.

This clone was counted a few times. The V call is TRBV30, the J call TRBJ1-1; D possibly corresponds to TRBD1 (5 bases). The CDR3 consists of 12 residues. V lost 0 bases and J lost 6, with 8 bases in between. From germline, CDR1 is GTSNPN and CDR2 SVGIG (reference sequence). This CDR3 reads CAWSVGEAEAFF. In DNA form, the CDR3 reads TGTGCCTGGAGTGTAGGGGAGGCTGAAGCTTTCTTT.

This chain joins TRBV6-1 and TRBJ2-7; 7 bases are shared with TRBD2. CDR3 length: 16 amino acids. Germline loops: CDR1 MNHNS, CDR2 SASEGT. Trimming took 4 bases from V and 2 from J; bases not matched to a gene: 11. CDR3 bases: TGTGCCAGCAGTGCCAACCCTCGGGAGGTCCCCTACGAGCAGTACTTC. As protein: CASSANPREVPYEQYF.

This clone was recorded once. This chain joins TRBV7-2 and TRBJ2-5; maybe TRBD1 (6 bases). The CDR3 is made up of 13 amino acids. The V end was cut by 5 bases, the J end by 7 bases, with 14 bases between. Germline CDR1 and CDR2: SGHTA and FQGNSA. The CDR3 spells CASSTQGYGTQYF. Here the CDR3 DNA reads TGTGCCAGCAGCACTCAGGGGTATGGGACCCAGTACTTC. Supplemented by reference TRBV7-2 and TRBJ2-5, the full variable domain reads GAGVSQSPSNKVTEKGKDVELRCDPISGHTALYWYRQSLGQGLEFLIYFQGNSAPDKSGLPSDRFSAERTGGSVSTLTIQRTQQEDSAVYLCASSTQGYGTQYFGPGTRLLVL.

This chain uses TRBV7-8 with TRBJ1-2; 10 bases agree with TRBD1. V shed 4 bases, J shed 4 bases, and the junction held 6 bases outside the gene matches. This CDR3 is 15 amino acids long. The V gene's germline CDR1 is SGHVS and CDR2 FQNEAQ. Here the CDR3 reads CASSYGTGEFYGYTF. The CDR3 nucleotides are TGTGCCAGCAGCTATGGGACAGGGGAGTTCTATGGCTACACCTTC.

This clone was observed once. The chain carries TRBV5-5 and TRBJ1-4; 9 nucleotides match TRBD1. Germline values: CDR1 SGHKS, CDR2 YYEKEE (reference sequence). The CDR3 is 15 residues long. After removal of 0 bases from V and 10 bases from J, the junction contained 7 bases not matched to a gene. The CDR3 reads CASSLDSETGGKLFF. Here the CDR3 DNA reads TGTGCCAGCAGCTTGGACTCCGAGACAGGGGGAAAACTGTTTTTT.

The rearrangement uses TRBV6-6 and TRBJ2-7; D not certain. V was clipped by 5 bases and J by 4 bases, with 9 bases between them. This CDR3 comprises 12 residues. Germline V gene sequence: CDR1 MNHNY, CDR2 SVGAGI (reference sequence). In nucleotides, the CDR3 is TGTGCCAGCAGTGACTTAGGATACGAGCAGTACTTC. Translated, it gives CASSDLGYEQYF.

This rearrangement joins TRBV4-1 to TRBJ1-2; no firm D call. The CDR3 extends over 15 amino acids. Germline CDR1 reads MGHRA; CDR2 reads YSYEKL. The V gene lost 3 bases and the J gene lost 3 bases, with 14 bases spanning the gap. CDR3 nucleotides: TGCGCCAGCAGCCAGGTTTCCGGAGGTGACTATGGCTACACCTTC. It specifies CASSQVSGGDYGYTF.

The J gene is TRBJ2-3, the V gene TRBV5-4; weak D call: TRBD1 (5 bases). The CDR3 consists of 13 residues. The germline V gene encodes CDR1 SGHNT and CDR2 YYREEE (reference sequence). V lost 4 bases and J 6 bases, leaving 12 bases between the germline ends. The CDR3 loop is CASSEAGLDTQYF. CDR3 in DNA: TGTGCCAGCAGCGAAGCAGGGTTGGATACGCAGTATTTT.

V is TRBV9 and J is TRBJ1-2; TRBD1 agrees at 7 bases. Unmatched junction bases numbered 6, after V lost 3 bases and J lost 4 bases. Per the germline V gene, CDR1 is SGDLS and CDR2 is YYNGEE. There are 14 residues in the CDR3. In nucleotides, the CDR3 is TGTGCCAGCAGCGGTCCAGGGGGGGCCTATGGCTACACCTTC. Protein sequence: CASSGPGGAYGYTF.

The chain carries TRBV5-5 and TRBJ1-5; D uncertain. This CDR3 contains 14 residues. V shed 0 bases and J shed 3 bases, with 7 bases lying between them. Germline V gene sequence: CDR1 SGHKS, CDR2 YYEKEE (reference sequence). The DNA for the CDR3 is TGTGCCAGCAGCTTGGGGGATGACAATCAGCCCCAGCATTTT. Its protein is CASSLGDDNQPQHF.

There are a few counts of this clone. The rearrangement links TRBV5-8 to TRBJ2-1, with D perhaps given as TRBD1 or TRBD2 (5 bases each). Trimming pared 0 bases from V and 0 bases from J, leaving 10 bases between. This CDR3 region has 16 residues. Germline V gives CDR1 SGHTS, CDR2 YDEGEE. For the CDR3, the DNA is TGTGCCAGCAGCTTGGCCTCAGGGAGCTCCTACAATGAGCAGTTCTTC. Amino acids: CASSLASGSSYNEQFF.

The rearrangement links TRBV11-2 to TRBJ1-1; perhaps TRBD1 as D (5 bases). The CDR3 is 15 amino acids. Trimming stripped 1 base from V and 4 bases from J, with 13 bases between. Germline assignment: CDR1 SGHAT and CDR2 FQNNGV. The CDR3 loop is CASSLGTGPITEAFF. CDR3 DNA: TGTGCCAGCAGCTTAGGCACGGGGCCAATCACTGAAGCTTTCTTT.

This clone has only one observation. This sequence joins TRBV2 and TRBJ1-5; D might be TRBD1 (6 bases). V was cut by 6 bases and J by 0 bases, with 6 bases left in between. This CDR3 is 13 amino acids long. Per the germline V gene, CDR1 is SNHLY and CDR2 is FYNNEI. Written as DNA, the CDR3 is TGTGCCAGCAGCAGGGGTAGCAATCAGCCCCAGCATTTT. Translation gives CASSRGSNQPQHF.

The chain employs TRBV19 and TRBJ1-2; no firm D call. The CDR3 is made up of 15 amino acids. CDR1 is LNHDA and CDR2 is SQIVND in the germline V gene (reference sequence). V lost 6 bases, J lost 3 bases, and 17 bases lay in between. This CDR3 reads CASSPGIRVYYGYTF. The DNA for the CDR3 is TGTGCCAGTAGCCCCGGGATCCGGGTCTACTATGGCTACACCTTC.

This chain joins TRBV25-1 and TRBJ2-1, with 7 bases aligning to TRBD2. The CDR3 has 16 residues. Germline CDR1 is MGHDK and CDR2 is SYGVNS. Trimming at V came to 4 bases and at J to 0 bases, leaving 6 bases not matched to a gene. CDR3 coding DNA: TGTGCCAGCAGTGGACCCGGGGGGAGCTCCTACAATGAGCAGTTCTTC. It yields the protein CASSGPGGSSYNEQFF.

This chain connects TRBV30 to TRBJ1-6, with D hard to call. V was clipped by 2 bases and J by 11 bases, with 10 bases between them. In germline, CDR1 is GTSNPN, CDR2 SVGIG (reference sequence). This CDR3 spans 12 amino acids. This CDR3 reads CAWSLVSTPLHF. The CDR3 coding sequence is TGTGCCTGGAGTTTAGTGTCGACACCCCTCCACTTT. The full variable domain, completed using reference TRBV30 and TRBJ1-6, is SQTIHQWPATLVQPVGSPLSLECTVEGTSNPNLYWYRQAAGRGLQLLFYSVGIGQISSEVPQNLSASRPQDRQFILSSKKLLLSDSGFYLCAWSLVSTPLHFGNGTRLTVT.

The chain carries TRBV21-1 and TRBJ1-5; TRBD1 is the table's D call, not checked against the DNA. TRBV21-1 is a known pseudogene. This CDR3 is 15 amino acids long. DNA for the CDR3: TGTGCCAGCGCCCAGGGACAGGGCATAGACCAGCCCCAGCATTTT. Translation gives CASAQGQGIDQPQHF.

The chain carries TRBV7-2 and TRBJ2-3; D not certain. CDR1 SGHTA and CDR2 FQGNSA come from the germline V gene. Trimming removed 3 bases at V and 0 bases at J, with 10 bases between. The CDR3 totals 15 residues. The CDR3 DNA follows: TGTGCCAGCAGCTTGGAAGGGATCAGCACAGATACGCAGTATTTT. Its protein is CASSLEGISTDTQYF.